This TCR beta chain was recovered during a study of T cell changes during pregnancy in multiple sclerosis (dated by TCRdb to the late 2010s). In the study overall: The study examined how the T cell repertoire changed over the course of pregnancy in women with multiple sclerosis.

As encoded in the germline V gene, CDR1 is WSHSY while CDR2 is SAAADI. Measured from the cysteine to the phenylalanine, the CDR3 is 16 residues long. Just CDR3 DNA is preserved here, 48 bases in frame from base 1. V is pruned by 4 bases and J by 4 bases, leaving 13 bases of the junction without a gene match. Library generation was performed with the immunoSEQ multiplex PCR assay. This is the immuneACCESS table as TCRdb keeps it, with only in-frame sequences that have V and J called. A part of the clones is gone; compared with another copy, unresolved V genes explain less than half, and the rest is unexplained. For this sample there are around 37,000 clones; 90% to 95% appear just once. 5% to 6.5% of the sample comes from the top ten. Details on this clone: The antigen this receptor binds is unknown. No much larger clonotype is one base removed from it; base qualities were not supplied.

The rearranged segments are TRBV10-2 and TRBJ2-7, with 7 central nucleotides matching TRBD2. The TCR sequence derives from a female donor with multiple sclerosis, enrolled in a pregnancy study. The specimen was CD8+ T cells from peripheral blood mononuclear cells, collected in the second trimester of pregnancy. This receptor has the CDR3 CASSGSTSDPGYEQYF. In nucleotides, the sequence is TGCGCCAGCAGTGGGTCTACTAGCGACCCCGGGTACGAGCAGTACTTC.